The sequence of this T cell receptor (beta chain) was determined in a study of radiotherapy plus CTLA-4 blockade in lung cancer. The assay was immunoSEQ multiplex PCR, and TCRdb's table has in-frame clones only and misses some. The sample records tens of thousands of clones, roughly three quarters being singletons. It was focal radiation plus CTLA-4 blockade with ipilimumab that patients with chemo-refractory metastatic non-small-cell lung cancer received. CDR1 is MDHEN, CDR2 SYDVKM, per germline. The length of the CDR3 is 15 residues. Trimming cost V 6 bases and J 9 bases, with 24 bases left between them.

The receptor was derived from a human donor with non-small cell lung cancer whose response to radiotherapy plus ipilimumab could not be evaluated. The sequencing here drew on peripheral blood, taken from a patient treated with radiotherapy plus ipilimumab. The chain recombines TRBV28 with TRBJ2-7; TRBD1 might be the D (6 bases). The chain's CDR3 is CASSNRGHGQIGQYF. CDR3 in DNA: TGTGCCAGCAGCAACCGAGGACACGGACAGATCGGGCAGTACTTC.